Below, one T cell receptor (beta chain) is given with its context. The sample originates from a study of blood T cells in healthy people across ages. Study information: About one barcoded beta molecule per two T cells came from capture by template switching.

CDR3 length: 14 residues. V lost 8 bases, J lost 0 bases, and 10 bases lay in between. The germline V gene encodes CDR1 ENHRY and CDR2 SYGVKD. For the second PCR, which ran for 7 to 11 cycles, a sample-barcoded 5' primer and a J-beta primer mix were used. TCRdb analysed the 5' RACE reads with MiXCR anew, one entry per CDR3 protein. Found here are around 970,000 distinct CDR3 sequences, roughly half of them singletons; the top ten hold over 20%. The sequence derives from a woman aged 55-70 years in good health. Material: blood. V is TRBV10-3 and J is TRBJ1-4, with unresolved D. CDR3: CAISPGATNEKLFF. CDR3 sequence (DNA): TGTGCCATCTCGCCAGGTGCAACTAATGAAAAACTGTTTTTT.